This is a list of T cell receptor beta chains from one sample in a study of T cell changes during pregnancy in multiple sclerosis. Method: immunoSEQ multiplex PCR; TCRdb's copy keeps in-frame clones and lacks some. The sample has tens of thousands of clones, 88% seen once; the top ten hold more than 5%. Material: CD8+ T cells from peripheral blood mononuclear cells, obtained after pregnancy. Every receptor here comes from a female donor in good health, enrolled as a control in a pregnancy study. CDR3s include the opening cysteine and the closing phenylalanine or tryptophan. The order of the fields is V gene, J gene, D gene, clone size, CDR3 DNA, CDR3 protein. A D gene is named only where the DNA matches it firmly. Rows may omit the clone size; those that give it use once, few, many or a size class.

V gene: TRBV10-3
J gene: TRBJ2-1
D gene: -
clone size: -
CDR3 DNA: TGTGCCATCAGTGACTCCCTAGCGTACTACCGGTATTGGGAGCAGTTCTTC
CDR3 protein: CAISDSLAYYRYWEQFF

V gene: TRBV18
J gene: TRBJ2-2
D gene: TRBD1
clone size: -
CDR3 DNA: TGTGCCAGCTCACCACCGGGACAGGGGGTCGGCGGGGAGCTGTTTTTT
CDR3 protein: CASSPPGQGVGGELFF

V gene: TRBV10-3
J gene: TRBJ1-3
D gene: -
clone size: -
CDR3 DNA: TGTGCCATCAGTGACGGGGACTCTGGAAACACCATATATTTT
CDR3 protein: CAISDGDSGNTIYF

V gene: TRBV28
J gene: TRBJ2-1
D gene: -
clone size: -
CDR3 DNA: TGTGCCAGCAGACCTATGACCCGGGGCAATGAGCAGTTCTTC
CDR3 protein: CASRPMTRGNEQFF

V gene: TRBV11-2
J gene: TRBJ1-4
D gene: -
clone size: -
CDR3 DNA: TGTGCCAGCAGGATGAGGGATCTCGGGGAAAAACTGTTTTTT
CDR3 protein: CASRMRDLGEKLFF

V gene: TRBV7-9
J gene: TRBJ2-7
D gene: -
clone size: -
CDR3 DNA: TGTGCCAGCAGCTTTACGGCTGGGGTTGGACAGTACGAGCAGTACTTC
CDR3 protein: CASSFTAGVGQYEQYF

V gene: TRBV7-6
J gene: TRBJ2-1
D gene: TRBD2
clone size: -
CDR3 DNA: TGTGCCAGCAGCTTGGGTATCGGGGGGGCCTACAATGAGCAGTTCTTC
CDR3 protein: CASSLGIGGAYNEQFF

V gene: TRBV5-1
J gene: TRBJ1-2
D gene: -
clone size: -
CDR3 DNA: TGCGCCAGCAGCCGGGACTTCGGCTACACCTTC
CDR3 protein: CASSRDFGYTF

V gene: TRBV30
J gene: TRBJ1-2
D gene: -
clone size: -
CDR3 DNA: TGTGCCTGGGCAGACCCGAGCGGGGATGGCTACACCTTC
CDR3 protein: CAWADPSGDGYTF

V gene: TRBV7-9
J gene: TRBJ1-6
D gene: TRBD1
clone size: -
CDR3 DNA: TGTGCCAGCAGCTTGGGGACAGACCATAATTCACCCCTCCACTTT
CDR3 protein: CASSLGTDHNSPLHF

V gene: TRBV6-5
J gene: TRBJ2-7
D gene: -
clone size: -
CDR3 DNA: TGTGCCAGCAGTTACTCGGGAAGCAGGGGCGAGCAGTACTTC
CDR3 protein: CASSYSGSRGEQYF

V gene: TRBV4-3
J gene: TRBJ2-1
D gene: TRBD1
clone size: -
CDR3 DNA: TGCGCCAGCAGCCAAGACAGGGGGACGGAGGAGCAGTTCTTC
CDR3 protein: CASSQDRGTEEQFF

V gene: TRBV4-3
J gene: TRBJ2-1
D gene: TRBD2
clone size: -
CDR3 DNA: TGCGCCAGCAGCCAAGACACTAGCGGCCACAATGAGCAGTTCTTC
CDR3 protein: CASSQDTSGHNEQFF

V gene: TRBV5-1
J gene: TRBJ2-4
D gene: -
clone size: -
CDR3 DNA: TGCGCCAGCAGCTTATCCGGTCCCGTTACTCGTCAGTACTTC
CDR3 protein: CASSLSGPVTRQYF

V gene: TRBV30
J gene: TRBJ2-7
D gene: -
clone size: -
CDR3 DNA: TGTGCCTGGGACGTCGGTAGCGGCTACGAGCAGTACTTC
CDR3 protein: CAWDVGSGYEQYF

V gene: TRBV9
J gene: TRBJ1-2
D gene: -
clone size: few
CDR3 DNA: TGTGCCAGCAGCGGAAGGACAGTCTATGGCTACACCTTC
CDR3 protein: CASSGRTVYGYTF

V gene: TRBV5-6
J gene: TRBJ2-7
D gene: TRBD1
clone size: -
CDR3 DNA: TGTGCCAGCAGCTACGACAGGGATTCCTACGAGCAGTACTTC
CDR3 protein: CASSYDRDSYEQYF

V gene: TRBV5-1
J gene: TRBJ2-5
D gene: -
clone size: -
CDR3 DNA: TGCGCCAGCAGCTTGGCCACAGGGTTAGAGACCCAGTACTTC
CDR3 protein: CASSLATGLETQYF

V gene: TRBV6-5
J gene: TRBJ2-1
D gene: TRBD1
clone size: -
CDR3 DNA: TGTGCCAGCAGTTACTCGAACAGGGGCTCCTACAATGAGCAGTTCTTC
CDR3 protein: CASSYSNRGSYNEQFF

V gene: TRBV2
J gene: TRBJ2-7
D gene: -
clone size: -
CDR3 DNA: TGTGCCAGCAGTGCCCAGGCCTACGAGCAGTACTTC
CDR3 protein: CASSAQAYEQYF

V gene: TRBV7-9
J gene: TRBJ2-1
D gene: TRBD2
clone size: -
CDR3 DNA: TGTGCCACTTTAGCGGGGGAGCAATTCTTC
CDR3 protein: CATLAGEQFF

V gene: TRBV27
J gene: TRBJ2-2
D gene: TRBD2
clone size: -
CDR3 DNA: TGTGCCAGCAGTTTCGTAGCGGGGGGGCAAACCGGGGAGCTGTTTTTT
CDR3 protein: CASSFVAGGQTGELFF

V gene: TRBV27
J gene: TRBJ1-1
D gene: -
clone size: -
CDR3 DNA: TGTGCCAGCAGTTGGGCAGCCATGAACACTGAAGCTTTCTTT
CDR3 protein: CASSWAAMNTEAFF

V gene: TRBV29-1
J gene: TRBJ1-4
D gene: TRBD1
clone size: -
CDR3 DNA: TGCAGCGTGTATAGGGACAGGGGGCATGAAAAACTGTTTTTT
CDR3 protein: CSVYRDRGHEKLFF

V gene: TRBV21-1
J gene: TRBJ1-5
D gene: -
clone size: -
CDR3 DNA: TGTGCCAGCAGCAAAGAAAAAGTAGGAGGGCCTAGGAATCAGCCCCAGCATTTT
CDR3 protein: CASSKEKVGGPRNQPQHF

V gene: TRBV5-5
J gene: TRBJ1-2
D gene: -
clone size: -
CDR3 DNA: TGTGCCAGCAGCTTGGCGCAGATTAACTATGGCTACACCTTC
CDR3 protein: CASSLAQINYGYTF

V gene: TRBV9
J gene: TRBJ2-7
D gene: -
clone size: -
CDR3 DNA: TGTGCCAGCAGTCCCCCCGACAGATACGAGCAGTACTTC
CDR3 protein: CASSPPDRYEQYF

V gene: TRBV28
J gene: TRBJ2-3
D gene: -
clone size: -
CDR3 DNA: TGTGCCAGCAGTTTAACGGGGTTGCAGTATTTT
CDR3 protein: CASSLTGLQYF

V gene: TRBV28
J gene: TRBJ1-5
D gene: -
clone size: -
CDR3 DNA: TGTGCCAGCACCGAAGGGGTGGGTCAGCCCCAGCATTTT
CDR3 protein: CASTEGVGQPQHF

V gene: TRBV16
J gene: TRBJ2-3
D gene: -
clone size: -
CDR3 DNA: TGTGCCAGCAGCCCTGAGAACACAGATACGCAGTATTTT
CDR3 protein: CASSPENTDTQYF

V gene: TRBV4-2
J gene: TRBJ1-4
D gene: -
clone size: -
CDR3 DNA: TGTGCCAGCAGCCTCGGACAAGACAATGAAAAACTGTTTTTT
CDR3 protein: CASSLGQDNEKLFF

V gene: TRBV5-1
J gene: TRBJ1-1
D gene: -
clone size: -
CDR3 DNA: TGCGCCAGCAGCACGACAGGAATGAACACTGAAGCTTTCTTT
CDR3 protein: CASSTTGMNTEAFF

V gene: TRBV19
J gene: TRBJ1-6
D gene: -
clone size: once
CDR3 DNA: TGTGCCAGTAGTCAGGGGTTAGGTTCACCCCTCCACTTT
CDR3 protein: CASSQGLGSPLHF

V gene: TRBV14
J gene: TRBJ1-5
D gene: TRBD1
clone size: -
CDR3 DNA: TGTGCCTCCAAGGCGAGACAGGGGGTTTTAAGAGAGCGATATAGCAATCAGCCCCAGCATTTT
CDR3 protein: CASKARQGVLRERYSNQPQHF

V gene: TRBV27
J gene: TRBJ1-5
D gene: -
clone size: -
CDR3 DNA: TGTGCCAGCAGTTCCCGGGGTAGCAATCAGCCCCAGCATTTT
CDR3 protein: CASSSRGSNQPQHF

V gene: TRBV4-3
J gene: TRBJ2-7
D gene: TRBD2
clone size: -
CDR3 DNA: TGCGCCAGCAGCCAAGATCAGGGTAGCGGGAACTACGAGCAGTACTTC
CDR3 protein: CASSQDQGSGNYEQYF

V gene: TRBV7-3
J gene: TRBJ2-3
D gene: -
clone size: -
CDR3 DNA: TGTGCCAGCAGCCTCCGACAGGTGGGGGATACGCAGTATTTT
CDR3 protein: CASSLRQVGDTQYF

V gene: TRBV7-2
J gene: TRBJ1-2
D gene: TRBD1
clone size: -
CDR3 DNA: TGTGCCAGCAGCCCCGGGACAGGGGGCGCGGGGCGGGATGGCTACACCTTC
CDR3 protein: CASSPGTGGAGRDGYTF

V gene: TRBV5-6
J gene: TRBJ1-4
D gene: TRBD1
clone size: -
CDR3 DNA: TGTGCCAGCAGCCCCGCCGGGACAGACACAAAAACGATGTTTTTT
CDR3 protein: CASSPAGTDTKTMFF

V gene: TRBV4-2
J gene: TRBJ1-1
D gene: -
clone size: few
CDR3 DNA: TGTGCCAGCAGCCAAGATCACGGGGGGAAGGACACTGAAGCTTTCTTT
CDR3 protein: CASSQDHGGKDTEAFF

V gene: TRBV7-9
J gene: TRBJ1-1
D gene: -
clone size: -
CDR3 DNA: TGTGCCAGCAGCCCGGACACGAACACTGAAGCTTTCTTT
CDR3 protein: CASSPDTNTEAFF

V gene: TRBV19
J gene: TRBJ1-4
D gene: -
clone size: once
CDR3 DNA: TGTGCCAGTAGTATGCAGGGGAATGAAAAACTGTTTTTT
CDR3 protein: CASSMQGNEKLFF

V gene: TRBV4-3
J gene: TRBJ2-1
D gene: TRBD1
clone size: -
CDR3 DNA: TGCGCCAGCAGCTCACGACAGGGGGCCTACAATGAGCAGTTCTTC
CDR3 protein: CASSSRQGAYNEQFF

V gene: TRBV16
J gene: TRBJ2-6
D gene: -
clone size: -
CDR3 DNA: TGTGCCAGCAGCCAATGGGCCATCTCTGGGGCCAACGTCCTGACTTTC
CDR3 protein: CASSQWAISGANVLTF